The 23 T cell receptor beta chains below were found in one sample sequenced in a study of blood T cell repertoires in COVID-19. Method: immunoSEQ multiplex PCR; TCRdb's copy keeps in-frame clones and lacks some. The sample includes 150,000 or so clones, roughly 82% of them seen just once. The specimen was peripheral blood. Receptors originate from a woman between 50 and 59 years old with acute or convalescent COVID-19.

This chain joins TRBV28 and TRBJ1-5; 8 bases are a match to TRBD1. The V gene's germline CDR1 is MDHEN and CDR2 SYDVKM. V was clipped by 5 bases and J by 4 bases; unmatched bases: 7. This CDR3 region has 15 residues. In DNA form, the CDR3 reads TGTGCCAGCAGTGGAAAGGACAGGGAGAATCAGCCCCAGCATTTT. Translating it yields CASSGKDRENQPQHF.

The chain employs TRBV5-1 and TRBJ1-6, with a weak D call TRBD1 (5 bases). V shed 7 bases and J shed 7 bases, with 12 bases lying between them. There are 13 residues in the CDR3. Germline V gene data show CDR1 as SGHRS and CDR2 as YFSETQ. The CDR3 DNA is TGCGCCAGCCAGGGTTCGGCAAATTCACCCCTCCACTTT. This encodes CASQGSANSPLHF. Combining the CDR3 with reference TRBV5-1 and TRBJ1-6 gives the whole variable domain KAGVTQTPRYLIKTRGQQVTLSCSPISGHRSVSWYQQTPGQGLQFLFEYFSETQRNKGNFPGRFSGRQFSNSRSEMNVSTLELGDSALYLCASQGSANSPLHFGNGTRLTVT.

The chain couples TRBV18 to TRBJ2-7; 12 nucleotides match TRBD1. V shed 6 bases and J 3 bases; nucleotides not matched to a gene: 3. The CDR3 spans 14 residues. Germline values: CDR1 KGHSH, CDR2 LQKENI. CDR3 in DNA: TGTGCCAGCTCCCGGGACAGGGGGCACTACGAGCAGTACTTC. Translated: CASSRDRGHYEQYF.

The chain combines TRBV7-2 with TRBJ2-7, with TRBD1 as a possible D gene (6 bases). Per germline, CDR1 SGHTA and CDR2 FQGNSA. Trimming took 3 bases from V and 3 from J, leaving 9 bases between them. The CDR3 sequence is 13 residues long. The CDR3 region is CASSFGTNYEQYF. The DNA of the CDR3 is TGTGCCAGCAGCTTTGGGACAAACTACGAGCAGTACTTC.

V is TRBV12-3 or TRBV12-4 and J is TRBJ1-1; D uncertain. Trimming stripped 11 bases from V and 8 bases from J, with 12 bases between. CDR3 length: 10 amino acids. Here the CDR3 DNA reads TGTGCCTGTGGCCGTTCCGAAGCTTTCTTT. As protein: CACGRSEAFF.

V is TRBV5-6 and J is TRBJ2-7; D possibly corresponds to TRBD1 (6 bases). The CDR3 has 14 residues. From germline, CDR1 is SGHDT and CDR2 YYEEEE. Trimming took off 2 bases at V and 0 bases at J, with 9 bases between the two ends. The CDR3 DNA sequence: TGTGCCAGCAGCTTAGACAGGATCTCCTACGAGCAGTACTTC. Translating it yields CASSLDRISYEQYF.

The CDR3 region is CASSYRAGPGGAVGDQPQHF. DNA for the CDR3: TGTGCCAGCAGTTACCGCGCAGGGCCCGGTGGAGCTGTGGGCGATCAGCCCCAGCATTTT. The chain combines TRBV6-2 or TRBV6-3 with TRBJ1-5, with TRBD1 as a possible D gene (5 bases). This CDR3 has 20 amino acids. Germline V CDR1 and CDR2: MNHEY, SVGEGT. Trimming took 2 bases from V and 5 from J, leaving 28 bases between them.

This clone was observed a single time. The chain combines TRBV7-2 with TRBJ2-3; 10 nucleotides match TRBD2. CDR1 is SGHTA and CDR2 is FQGNSA in the germline V gene. This CDR3 contains 17 residues. J was trimmed by 4 bases and V by 1 base; bases with no gene match: 8. CDR3 residues: CASSLEASGSGADTQYF. CDR3 sequence (DNA): TGTGCCAGCAGCTTAGAGGCTAGCGGGAGTGGAGCAGATACGCAGTATTTT.

The chain has TRBV21-1 and TRBJ2-7; the table's D call, TRBD1, was not checked against the DNA. TRBV21-1 is labeled a pseudogene. The CDR3 covers 17 residues. CDR3: CASSKDTGGRGSYEQYF. The CDR3 DNA reads as TGTGCCAGCAGCAAAGATACAGGGGGAAGGGGCAGCTACGAGCAGTACTTC.

The table lists this clone with a few counts. V and J are TRBV5-8 and TRBJ1-6; D perhaps matches TRBD1 (5 bases). Trimming shortened V by 2 bases and J by 1 base, and 10 bases separated the two germline ends. From germline, CDR1 is SGHTS and CDR2 YDEGEE. The CDR3 is 16 residues long. The CDR3 sequence: CASSFSSGSYNSPLHF. DNA of the CDR3: TGTGCCAGCAGCTTTTCTTCAGGGTCCTATAATTCACCCCTCCACTTT.

The chain links TRBV7-3 to TRBJ2-6; D is possibly TRBD1 (6 bases). Germline values: CDR1 SGHTA, CDR2 FQGTGA. The V end was cut by 5 bases, the J end by 2 bases, with 16 bases between. The CDR3 extends over 17 amino acids. The CDR3 sequence is CASSQNPPGAGANVLTF. DNA for the CDR3: TGTGCCAGCAGCCAAAACCCCCCAGGGGCTGGGGCCAACGTCCTGACTTTC.

This rearrangement joins TRBV9 to TRBJ2-1; 8 nucleotides line up with TRBD1. Trimming cost V 1 base and J 6 bases; bases outside gene matches: 6. There are 15 residues in the CDR3. In germline, CDR1 is SGDLS, CDR2 YYNGEE. CDR3: CASSVSGTGINEQFF. CDR3 coding DNA: TGTGCCAGCAGCGTATCCGGGACAGGCATCAATGAGCAGTTCTTC.

This chain links TRBV18 with TRBJ1-1; the D gene is possibly TRBD1 (6 bases). Germline lookup yields CDR1 KGHSH and CDR2 LQKENI. The CDR3 is made up of 14 amino acids. V was trimmed by 10 bases and J by 3 bases, leaving 18 bases between them. CDR3 protein: CATSGQGRDTEAFF. As DNA, the CDR3 is TGTGCCACCTCGGGGCAGGGGCGGGACACTGAAGCTTTCTTT.

The CDR3 loop is CASSQAASGETYEQYF. CDR3 nucleotides: TGCGCCAGCAGCCAAGCGGCTAGCGGGGAGACCTACGAGCAGTACTTC. The chain has TRBV4-3 and TRBJ2-7; 9 bases line up with TRBD2. V lost 1 base to trimming and J lost 2 bases; unmatched junction nucleotides: 6. This CDR3 region has 16 residues. CDR1 is LGHNA and CDR2 is YSLEER in the germline V gene.

The J gene is TRBJ1-1, the V gene TRBV19; 8 bases match TRBD1. Trimming at V came to 5 bases and at J to 1 base, leaving 6 bases not matched to a gene. CDR3 length: 15 residues. CDR1 and CDR2 from the germline V gene are LNHDA and SQIVND (reference sequence). The CDR3 loop reads CASSANTGGNTEAFF. In DNA, the CDR3 is TGTGCCAGTAGTGCTAATACAGGGGGGAACACTGAAGCTTTCTTT.

This chain links TRBV9 with TRBJ2-1; possibly TRBD2 for D (5 bases). V was trimmed by 5 bases and J by 0 bases, leaving 12 bases between them. This CDR3 comprises 15 residues. Germline V gene sequence: CDR1 SGDLS, CDR2 YYNGEE. CDR3 DNA sequence: TGTGCCAGCAGTCAAGACGGGAACTCCTACAATGAGCAGTTCTTC. This sequence encodes CASSQDGNSYNEQFF.

This clone has just one count. The V and J genes are TRBV7-2 and TRBJ1-4; D remains unclear. V was pared by 5 bases and J by 6 bases, with 19 bases between. This CDR3 has 16 residues. Germline values: CDR1 SGHTA, CDR2 FQGNSA. The chain's CDR3 is CASSISAAVWYEKLFF. The DNA for the CDR3 is TGTGCCAGCAGCATAAGCGCGGCCGTCTGGTATGAAAAACTGTTTTTT. The full variable domain, completed using reference TRBV7-2 and TRBJ1-4, is GAGVSQSPSNKVTEKGKDVELRCDPISGHTALYWYRQSLGQGLEFLIYFQGNSAPDKSGLPSDRFSAERTGGSVSTLTIQRTQQEDSAVYLCASSISAAVWYEKLFFGSGTQLSVL.

The genes are TRBV15 and TRBJ2-7; D is possibly TRBD1 (5 bases). Trimming removed 0 bases from V and 11 bases from J, with 11 bases in between. This CDR3 region has 12 residues. Per the germline V gene, CDR1 is LNHNV and CDR2 is YYDKDF (reference sequence). The CDR3 coding sequence is TGTGCCACCAGCAGAGATTGGGCAGGGAAGTACTTC. Its translation is CATSRDWAGKYF. The complete variable domain, with remaining parts taken from reference TRBV15 and TRBJ2-7, reads DAMVIQNPRYQVTQFGKPVTLSCSQTLNHNVMYWYQQKSSQAPKLLFHYYDKDFNNEADTPDNFQSRRPNTSFCFLDIRSPGLGDTAMYLCATSRDWAGKYFGPGTRLTVT.

The chain recombines TRBV4-3 with TRBJ1-3, with unresolved D. With 0 bases removed from V and 0 bases from J, the gap between germline ends came to 12 bases. The CDR3 covers 17 residues. Germline V lookup: CDR1 LGHNA, CDR2 YSLEER. The CDR3 bases are TGCGCCAGCAGCCAAGAGTATTCAGGAACCTCTGGAAACACCATATATTTT. Protein: CASSQEYSGTSGNTIYF.

V gene TRBV20-1 combines with J gene TRBJ1-1; D might be TRBD1 (6 bases). V lost 0 bases and J lost 14, with 13 bases in between. This CDR3 has 11 residues. Germline-derived CDR1 and CDR2 are DFQATT and SNEGSKA (reference sequence). CDR3 in amino acids: CSARDIRGSFF. The CDR3 DNA follows: TGCAGTGCTAGAGATATAAGGGGGAGCTTCTTT.

The rearrangement joins TRBV7-9 to TRBJ2-3; 8 positions match TRBD2. This CDR3 comprises 15 residues. Losses at the gene ends were 5 bases for V and 0 bases for J; bases not matched to a gene: 4. CDR1 and CDR2 (germline): SEHNR, FQNEAQ (reference sequence). CDR3 sequence (DNA): TGTGCCAGCAGCCAGCGGGAGCCTAGCACAGATACGCAGTATTTT. It encodes CASSQREPSTDTQYF.

This chain links TRBV9 with TRBJ1-3, with D tentatively TRBD1 (5 bases). The germline CDR1 and CDR2 sequences are SGDLS and YYNGEE. The CDR3 contains 15 residues. V was cut by 1 base and J by 2 bases, with 10 bases left in between. Here the CDR3 DNA reads TGTGCCAGCAGCGTACAGGGCTTAACTGGAAACACCATATATTTT. As protein: CASSVQGLTGNTIYF.

The gene calls are TRBV28 and TRBJ2-1; unclear D gene. The CDR3 totals 12 residues. Germline CDR1 reads MDHEN; CDR2 reads SYDVKM. The V end was cut by 7 bases, the J end by 5 bases, with 9 bases between. CDR3 in DNA: TGTGCCAGCAAAATACTCGACAATGAGCAGTTCTTC. Residues: CASKILDNEQFF.